Sequencing of this TCR beta chain was carried out in a study of cytomegalovirus exposure and HLA in healthy donors. Germline CDR1 SGHNT, CDR2 YYREEE (reference sequence). The V end was cut by 3 bases, the J end by 0 bases, with 11 bases between. The CDR3 contains 15 residues. Study results and caveats: When analyzed later, the rates of TCR association showed variation by HLA locus, with DRB1 the most and HLA-C the fewest. Other equally common chains were less clonally expanded than HLA-associated TCR beta chains, a later analysis showed.

With respect to this clone: The antigen is not known.

With 60 Vbeta and 13 Jbeta primers, the PCR was carried out. Sequencing used immunoSEQ multiplex PCR; TCRdb keeps in-frame clones, though not all of them. The ten top clones account for about 2.5%, within a sample of tens of thousands of clones. Input material: PBMCs. The origin of this receptor is a female donor in good health and CMV-seronegative. The gene calls are TRBV5-4 and TRBJ2-3; possible D gene TRBD2, 5 bases. CDR3 sequence (DNA): TGTGCCAGCAGCTCCCCAAGCGGTAGCACAGATACGCAGTATTTT. It is translated as CASSSPSGSTDTQYF. Full variable domain (outside the CDR3, taken from reference TRBV5-4 and TRBJ2-3): ETGVTQSPTHLIKTRGQQVTLRCSSQSGHNTVSWYQQALGQGPQFIFQYYREEENGRGNFPPRFSGLQFPNYSSELNVNALELDDSALYLCASSSPSGSTDTQYFGPGTRLTVL.